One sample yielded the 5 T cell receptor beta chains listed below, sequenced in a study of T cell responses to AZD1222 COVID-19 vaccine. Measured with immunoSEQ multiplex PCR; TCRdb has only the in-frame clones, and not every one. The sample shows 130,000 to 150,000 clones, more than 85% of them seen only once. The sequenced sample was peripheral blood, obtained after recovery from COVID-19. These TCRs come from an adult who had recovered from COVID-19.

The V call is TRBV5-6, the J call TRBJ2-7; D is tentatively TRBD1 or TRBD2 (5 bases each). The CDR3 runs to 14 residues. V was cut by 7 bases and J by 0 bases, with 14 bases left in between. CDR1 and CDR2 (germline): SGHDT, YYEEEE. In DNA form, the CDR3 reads TGTGCCAGCTCTCCGGCAGGGAGCTCCTACGAGCAGTACTTC. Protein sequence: CASSPAGSSYEQYF.

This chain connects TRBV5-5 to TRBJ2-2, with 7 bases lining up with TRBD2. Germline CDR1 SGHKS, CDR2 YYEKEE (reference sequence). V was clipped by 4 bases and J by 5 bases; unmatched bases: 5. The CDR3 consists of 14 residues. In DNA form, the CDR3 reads TGTGCCAGCAGCCCGCCCGGGGGGACCGGGGAGCTGTTTTTT. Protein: CASSPPGGTGELFF.

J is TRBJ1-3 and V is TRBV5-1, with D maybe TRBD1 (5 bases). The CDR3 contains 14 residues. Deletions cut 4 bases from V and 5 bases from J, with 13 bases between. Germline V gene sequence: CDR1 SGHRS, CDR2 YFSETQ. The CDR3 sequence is CASSPGTQRNTIYF. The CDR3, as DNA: TGCGCCAGCAGCCCGGGGACCCAAAGAAACACCATATATTTT.

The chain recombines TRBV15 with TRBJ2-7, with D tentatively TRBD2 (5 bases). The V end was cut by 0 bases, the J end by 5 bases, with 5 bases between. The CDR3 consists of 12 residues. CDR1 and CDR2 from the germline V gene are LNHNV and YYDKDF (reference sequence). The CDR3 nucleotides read TGTGCCACCAGCAGAGACGGGAACGAGCAGTACTTC. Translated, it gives CATSRDGNEQYF.

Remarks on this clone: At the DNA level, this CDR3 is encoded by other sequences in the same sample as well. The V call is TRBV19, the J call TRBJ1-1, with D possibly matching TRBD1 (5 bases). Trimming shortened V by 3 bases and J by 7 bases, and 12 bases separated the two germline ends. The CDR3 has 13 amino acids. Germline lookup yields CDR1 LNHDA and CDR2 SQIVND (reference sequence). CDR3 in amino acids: CASSIVGGSEAFF. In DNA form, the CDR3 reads TGTGCCAGTAGTATTGTGGGGGGGAGTGAAGCTTTCTTT.